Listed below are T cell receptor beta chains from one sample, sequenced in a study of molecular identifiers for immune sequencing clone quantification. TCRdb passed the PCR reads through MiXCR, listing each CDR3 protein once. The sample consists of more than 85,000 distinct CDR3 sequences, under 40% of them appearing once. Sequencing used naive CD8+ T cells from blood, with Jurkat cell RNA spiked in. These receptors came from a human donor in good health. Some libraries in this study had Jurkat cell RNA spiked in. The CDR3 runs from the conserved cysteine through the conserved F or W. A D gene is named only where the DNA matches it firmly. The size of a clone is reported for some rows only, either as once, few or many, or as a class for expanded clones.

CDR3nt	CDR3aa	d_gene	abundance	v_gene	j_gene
TGTGCCAGCAGCAGCGGACAGGGTGTCACTGAAGCTTTCTTT	CASSSGQGVTEAFF	TRBD1	few	TRBV5-8	TRBJ1-1
TGTGCCAGCAGCCAAGCCCGAGGACAGAGCTATAATTCACCCCTCCACTTT	CASSQARGQSYNSPLHF	-	-	TRBV28	TRBJ1-6
TGTGCCAGCATCCCAGGGGGGCAGGCTGAAGCTTTCTTT	CASIPGGQAEAFF	TRBD1	many	TRBV7-9	TRBJ1-1
TGCAGTGCCCCGACTAGCGGGGGGCCCACGAGCTCCTACAATGAGCAGTTCTTC	CSAPTSGGPTSSYNEQFF	TRBD2	few	TRBV20-1	TRBJ2-1
TGCAGCGCCGAAAGGATTGGCAGGGGTGAGCAGTACTTC	CSAERIGRGEQYF	-	many	TRBV29-1	TRBJ2-7
TGCAGCGTTGAACAGGGGGCGGGGGAGACCCAGTACTTC	CSVEQGAGETQYF	TRBD1	many	TRBV29-1	TRBJ2-5
TGTGCCAGCAGCCCCCGGGCAGAAGAGACCCAGTACTTC	CASSPRAEETQYF	-	many	TRBV7-2	TRBJ2-5
TGTGCCAGCAGCGTAGGTTCCTACAATGAGCAGTTCTTC	CASSVGSYNEQFF	-	-	TRBV9	TRBJ2-1
TGTGCCAGTAGTATCGGGACGAGCAATCAGCCCCAGCATTTT	CASSIGTSNQPQHF	-	few	TRBV19	TRBJ1-5
TGTGCCAGCAGTGGTGGACAGGGTGATCAGCCCCAGCATTTT	CASSGGQGDQPQHF	TRBD1	-	TRBV6-2/TRBV6-3	TRBJ1-5
TGTGCCAGCAGCGCCAGCAGGTACAGGATCGCCTTC	CASSASRYRIAF	-	once	TRBV12-3/TRBV12-4	TRBJ2-7
TGTGCCAGCCGCCGCGGAGGCCTCTCTGGGGCCAACGTCCTGACTTTC	CASRRGGLSGANVLTF	-	many	TRBV21-1	TRBJ2-6
TGTGCCAGCAGCGTAGGTATCACAGATACGCAGTATTTT	CASSVGITDTQYF	-	many	TRBV9	TRBJ2-3
TGTGCCAGCAGCTTGGGGCCGAGCATCGAGCAGTACTTC	CASSLGPSIEQYF	-	many	TRBV5-6	TRBJ2-7
TGTGCCAGCAGCCATAGCGGACCTAGCACAGATACGCAGTATTTT	CASSHSGPSTDTQYF	-	-	TRBV4-2	TRBJ2-3
TGTGCCAGCACTTCAGGGAGCACCGGGGAGCTGTTTTTT	CASTSGSTGELFF	-	few	TRBV3-1	TRBJ2-2
TGCAGCGCAGAAGGTGGGGGGGCTGATAATGAAAAACTGTTTTTT	CSAEGGGADNEKLFF	-	-	TRBV29-1	TRBJ1-4
TGTGCCAGCAGCTTCCTTCTGACTAGCGGGAGGATATACGAGCAGTACTTC	CASSFLLTSGRIYEQYF	TRBD2	many	TRBV7-2	TRBJ2-7
TGCGCCAGCAGCTCTACCGACCCGGGGGGGTCAAAGGACAATGAGCAGTTCTTC	CASSSTDPGGSKDNEQFF	TRBD2	-	TRBV5-1	TRBJ2-1
TGTGCCACCAGTGACCCCCACAGGGAAGAGACCCAGTACTTC	CATSDPHREETQYF	-	-	TRBV24-1	TRBJ2-5
TGTGCCAGCAGTTTACTAGCGGGCACCGGGGAGCTGTTTTTT	CASSLLAGTGELFF	TRBD2	-	TRBV12-3/TRBV12-4	TRBJ2-2
TGTGCCAGCAGTGACCCAGGGGGCCTAGCTGGGGCCAACGTCCTGACTTTC	CASSDPGGLAGANVLTF	TRBD1	many	TRBV28	TRBJ2-6
TGTGCCAGCAGGGACAGGTATAATCAGCCCCGGCATTTT	CASRDRYNQPRHF	TRBD1	-	TRBV6-2/TRBV6-3	TRBJ1-5
TGTGCCATCAGCGACACGGGACTAGCGGGAAAAGAGACCCAGTACTTC	CAISDTGLAGKETQYF	TRBD2	few	TRBV10-3	TRBJ2-5
TGTGCCAGCGGTTTAGGGAGTAGCACAGATACGCAGTATTTT	CASGLGSSTDTQYF	-	-	TRBV12-3/TRBV12-4	TRBJ2-3
TGCGCCAGCAGCAATCGTGGGGAAACTAGCACAGATACGCAGTATTTT	CASSNRGETSTDTQYF	-	-	TRBV4-1	TRBJ2-3
TGTGCCAGCAGTGACAGGCAGGGCAATCAGCCCCAGCATTTT	CASSDRQGNQPQHF	-	-	TRBV2	TRBJ1-5
TGTGCCAGCAGCTGGGGACAGGGGTTGGATACGCAGTATTTT	CASSWGQGLDTQYF	TRBD1	many	TRBV5-6	TRBJ2-3
TGTGCCGGCAGCTTAGGGACTCTCGGGACAGCCGACGAGCAGTACTTC	CAGSLGTLGTADEQYF	-	-	TRBV11-2	TRBJ2-7
TGTGCCAGCAGCTCGGAGCAGGGGGGGTACACAGATACGCAGTATTTT	CASSSEQGGYTDTQYF	-	few	TRBV5-6	TRBJ2-3
TGTGCCAGCAGCCCCGGTAATTCACCCCTCCACTTT	CASSPGNSPLHF	-	-	TRBV5-6	TRBJ1-6